This TCR beta chain was found in a study of blood T cell repertoires in COVID-19. Study-wide background: Donors in the United States, Italy and Spain gave samples during acute or convalescent COVID-19. PBMCs, B-cell-depleted T cells, or T cells were the source of the cDNA or gDNA that made up the material.

This clone has only one observation. Cohort assignment relied on participant-reported clinical history. In the original analysis: Reference gene primer amplification gave estimated nucleated cell counts. Repertoires were generated with immunoSEQ multiplex PCR, while TCRdb's copy carries only in-frame clones and drops some. V and J calls and clone size come straight from that table; D and trimming were deduced from the DNA. This table has over 200,000 clones, roughly nine tenths appearing once. This receptor was identified in a woman in her forties or fifties in a cohort exposed to, infected with or recovered from COVID-19 (not recorded which). Sequencing was done on a sample of PBMCs or T cells enriched from blood (not recorded which).

Here the CDR3 DNA reads TGTGCCAGCAGCCAAGAGGGGCGGAGGGGCACCGGGGAGCTGTTTTTT. It translates to CASSQEGRRGTGELFF. This rearrangement joins TRBV4-2 to TRBJ2-2; TRBD2 might be the D (6 bases). Trimming left V 0 bases short and J 4 bases short, with 12 bases between. Per the germline V gene, CDR1 is LGHNA and CDR2 is YNFKEQ. The length of the CDR3 is 16 residues.